A single sample is the source of the 20 T cell receptor beta chains below, sequenced in a study of beta chain features in type 1 diabetes (dated by TCRdb to between 2017 and 2018). The library was prepared using the immunoSEQ multiplex PCR assay. The entire amount of isolated RNA was reverse transcribed using the High Capacity cDNA Reverse Transcription Kit, so the sequenced TCRB transcripts were expressed ones. TCRdb took this table from immuneACCESS and kept in-frame rearrangements with V and J called. Such tables lack part of the clones; where checked against another copy, unresolved V genes explain under half of the gap, and the rest is unexplained. The sample table lists around 15,000 clones, over 55% of them with a count of one. The ten largest clones take up about 2.5% of the sample. Antigens of these TCRs are unknown. The paper's findings and limits, for the study overall: Type 1 diabetes patients showed a moderate but significant shortening of TCRB CDR3 length in all four CD4+ subsets.

What was sequenced was Tregs from blood. The meaning of the sample's cell subset or site label: regulatory CD4+ T cells. The origin of the receptors is a man aged 25-45 years with type 1 diabetes.

The chain couples TRBV5-4 to TRBJ1-1; D gene ambiguous. This CDR3 has 15 amino acids. The germline gives CDR1 SGHNT, CDR2 YYREEE (reference sequence). The V and J ends lost 1 base and 7 bases respectively, with 17 bases between them. The CDR3 DNA reads TGTGCCAGCAGCTTGTTTGGATCCAGGCTTGGTGAAGCTTTCTTT. Amino acids: CASSLFGSRLGEAFF.

Details on this clone: Other DNA sequences in this specimen translate into the identical CDR3. The chain joins TRBV2 to TRBJ1-1; 7 nucleotides align to TRBD1. J lost 6 bases, V lost 7 bases, and 11 bases had no gene match. The CDR3 totals 14 residues. Germline assignment: CDR1 SNHLY and CDR2 FYNNEI. CDR3 region: CASNPTGIRPEAFF. The CDR3 DNA follows: TGTGCCAGCAATCCGACAGGGATCAGGCCTGAAGCTTTCTTT.

The chain joins TRBV4-2 to TRBJ2-3; D is possibly TRBD1 (6 bases). Germline assignment: CDR1 LGHNA and CDR2 YNFKEQ. The ends were cut back, 0 bases at V and 2 bases at J, with 24 bases in the middle. CDR3 length: 20 amino acids. The DNA of the CDR3 is TGTGCCAGCAGCCAAGATAGGACCCTTCGTGGGGGCAAGTACACAGATACGCAGTATTTT. Protein product: CASSQDRTLRGGKYTDTQYF.

The chain links TRBV19 to TRBJ2-6; 11 nucleotides line up with TRBD2. There are 17 residues in the CDR3. After removal of 6 bases from V and 0 bases from J, the junction contained 4 bases not matched to a gene. Germline V gene sequence: CDR1 LNHDA, CDR2 SQIVND (reference sequence). CDR3 in amino acids: CASSPGTSGSGANVLTF. The CDR3 coding sequence is TGTGCCAGTAGCCCCGGGACTAGCGGCTCTGGGGCCAACGTCCTGACTTTC.

The chain recombines TRBV27 with TRBJ1-2, with D possibly matching TRBD1 (5 bases). The CDR3 loop spans 13 amino acids. Deletions cut 5 bases from V and 6 bases from J, with 13 bases between. Germline lookup yields CDR1 MNHEY and CDR2 SMNVEV (reference sequence). The CDR3 DNA sequence: TGTGCCAGCAGTCCCCTCTGGGGGGATGGCTACACCTTC. It codes for CASSPLWGDGYTF.

The DNA for the CDR3 is TGCGCCAGCAGACAGGGTAGCGACACCGGGGAGCTGTTTTTT. It translates to CASRQGSDTGELFF. The chain joins TRBV5-1 to TRBJ2-2; the D gene is possibly TRBD1 (6 bases). V lost 5 bases and J lost 3, with 11 bases in between. The V gene's germline CDR1 is SGHRS and CDR2 YFSETQ. CDR3 length: 14 amino acids.

This chain's CDR3 is CAWSVRTNEKLFF. The CDR3 nucleotides read TGTGCCTGGAGTGTACGGACTAATGAAAAACTGTTTTTT. The chain uses TRBV30 and TRBJ1-4, with unresolved D. Per the germline V gene, CDR1 is GTSNPN and CDR2 is SVGIG (reference sequence). CDR3 length equals 13 residues. V was trimmed by 0 bases and J by 2 bases, leaving 4 bases between them.

The chain recombines TRBV19 with TRBJ2-7; D is uncertain. The CDR3 runs to 13 residues. Trimming cost V 5 bases and J 6 bases, with 14 bases left between them. The germline V gene has CDR1 LNHDA and CDR2 SQIVND (reference sequence). The DNA for the CDR3 is TGTGCCAGTAGTCCGCGGAGTCTGGGCGAGCAGTACTTC. Translation: CASSPRSLGEQYF.

The chain carries TRBV6-5 and TRBJ2-7; 9 nucleotides match TRBD1. Trimming at V came to 2 bases and at J to 6 bases, leaving 11 bases not matched to a gene. The germline CDR1 and CDR2 sequences are MNHEY and SVGAGI. CDR3 length equals 16 residues. The CDR3 region has the DNA TGTGCCAGCAGTTACGGGTTGGGACAGGGTTCCGGCGAGCAGTACTTC. It encodes CASSYGLGQGSGEQYF.

The rearrangement uses TRBV21-1 and TRBJ1-2; TRBD1 is the table's D call and was not checked against the DNA. TRBV21-1 is described as a pseudogene. This CDR3 comprises 15 residues. CDR3 sequence (DNA): TGTGCCAGCAGTCGTTATACAGGGATAACCTATGGCTACACCTTC. Protein sequence: CASSRYTGITYGYTF.

V gene TRBV9 combines with J gene TRBJ1-1, with a possible D match to TRBD1 (5 bases). CDR1 SGDLS and CDR2 YYNGEE come from the germline V gene. This CDR3 is 13 amino acids long. The ends were cut back, 4 bases at V and 3 bases at J, with 10 bases in the middle. CDR3 residues: CASSLGGDTEAFF. The CDR3 DNA reads TGTGCCAGCAGCTTGGGGGGAGACACTGAAGCTTTCTTT.

The chain links TRBV6-6 to TRBJ1-2; D possibly corresponds to TRBD1 (6 bases). From germline, CDR1 is MNHNY and CDR2 SVGAGI (reference sequence). The ends were cut back, 2 bases at V and 4 bases at J, with 11 bases in the middle. This CDR3 contains 14 residues. CDR3 region: CASSYPEQGYGYTF. CDR3 DNA sequence: TGTGCCAGCAGTTACCCGGAACAGGGCTATGGCTACACCTTC.

The V call is TRBV18, the J call TRBJ2-3, with 14 bases lining up with TRBD2. CDR1 is KGHSH, CDR2 LQKENI, per germline. The trim removed 7 bases at V and 2 bases at J, leaving 2 bases unmatched. The CDR3 loop spans 15 amino acids. The CDR3 DNA follows: TGTGCCAGCTTGACTAGCGGGGGGGCCACAGATACGCAGTATTTT. Amino acids: CASLTSGGATDTQYF. The entire variable domain, with the rest obtained from reference TRBV18 and TRBJ2-3, is as follows: NAGVMQNPRHLVRRRGQEARLRCSPMKGHSHVYWYRQLPEEGLKFMVYLQKENIIDESGMPKERFSAEFPKEGPSILRIQQVVRGDSAAYFCASLTSGGATDTQYFGPGTRLTVL.

V usage is TRBV30 and J usage is TRBJ2-7, with 7 bases matching TRBD2. The germline V gene encodes CDR1 GTSNPN and CDR2 SVGIG (reference sequence). Trimming at V came to 2 bases and at J to 5 bases, leaving 6 bases not matched to a gene. The CDR3 extends over 13 amino acids. Here the CDR3 reads CAWSTWGGDEQYF. The CDR3 DNA sequence: TGTGCCTGGAGTACCTGGGGGGGAGACGAGCAGTACTTC.

This clone was seen a few times. The chain couples TRBV25-1 to TRBJ2-5; 7 bases line up with TRBD1. With V trimmed by 4 bases and J by 1 base, 3 bases remained unmatched. The CDR3 totals 14 residues. CDR1 is MGHDK and CDR2 is SYGVNS in the germline V gene. In DNA, the CDR3 is TGTGCCAGCAGTGCCTGGGACAGCCAAGAGACCCAGTACTTC. It encodes CASSAWDSQETQYF.

This chain uses TRBV9 with TRBJ2-1; D possibly corresponds to TRBD2 (5 bases). V lost 2 bases and J 7 bases, leaving 10 bases between the germline ends. Per the germline V gene, CDR1 is SGDLS and CDR2 is YYNGEE. CDR3 size: 13 residues. For the CDR3, the DNA is TGTGCCAGCAGCGTCGGGGTCAAAAATGAGCAGTTCTTC. Protein sequence: CASSVGVKNEQFF.

This clone was observed a handful of times. The V call is TRBV10-3, the J call TRBJ2-7; 10 bases map to TRBD1. This CDR3 region has 16 residues. The germline V gene has CDR1 ENHRY and CDR2 SYGVKD. V dropped 3 bases and J dropped 2; count of bases not matched to a gene: 7. CDR3 nucleotide sequence: TGTGCCATCAGTGAAGCGCGGACAGGGGGTCCCTACGAGCAGTACTTC. Encoded protein: CAISEARTGGPYEQYF.

The chain links TRBV27 to TRBJ2-1; no firm D call. Germline CDR1 reads MNHEY; CDR2 reads SMNVEV (reference sequence). The CDR3 is 12 amino acids. V lost 4 bases, J lost 8 bases, and 9 bases lay in between. CDR3 amino acids: CASSSEQDEQFF. The CDR3 DNA reads TGTGCCAGCAGTTCTGAGCAGGATGAGCAGTTCTTC.

The rearrangement joins TRBV5-1 to TRBJ2-1; 8 bases are a match to TRBD1. J lost 5 bases, V lost 5 bases, and 6 bases had no gene match. Looked up from germline, CDR1 is SGHRS and CDR2 is YFSETQ. This CDR3 contains 14 residues. The CDR3 DNA reads as TGCGCCAGCAGGAGCCAGGGGGCGGACAATGAGCAGTTCTTC. It is translated as CASRSQGADNEQFF.

To note about this clone: This same CDR3 is encoded by further DNA sequences in the sample. The V gene is TRBV7-9, the J gene TRBJ2-3, with 7 positions matching TRBD2. Germline CDR1 and CDR2: SEHNR and FQNEAQ (reference sequence). Trimming at V came to 1 base and at J to 2 bases, leaving 3 bases not matched to a gene. This CDR3 region has 15 residues. In nucleotides, the CDR3 is TGTGCCAGCAGCTTAGGAGCGGGGACCACAGATACGCAGTATTTT. Translated, it gives CASSLGAGTTDTQYF.